This T cell receptor beta chain stems from a study of blood T cell repertoires in COVID-19. Study at large: There were acute and convalescent COVID-19 samples, and they came from the United States, Italy and Spain. From T cells, B-cell-depleted T cells, or PBMCs came the material, which was cDNA or gDNA.

Original processing notes: The assay estimated nucleated cells by amplifying reference gene primers. Using immunoSEQ multiplex PCR, the repertoire was profiled, and TCRdb retains in-frame clones only, with some absent. That table supplies the V and J calls and clone size; D and trimming were determined from the DNA. The sample lists 250,000 to 300,000 clones, about 82% occurring once. This TCR came from a man over 45 with active or convalescent COVID-19. Sequencing used peripheral blood.

In DNA form, the CDR3 reads TGTGCCAGCAGCCAAGTGTTGGGAGGTCGGCGGTTCTTC. It codes for CASSQVLGGRRFF. The chain employs TRBV14 and TRBJ2-1; TRBD2 is a possible D gene (6 bases). In germline, CDR1 is SGHDN, CDR2 FVKESK. The V gene lost 1 base and the J gene lost 15 bases, with 16 bases spanning the gap. This CDR3 has 13 amino acids.